The following is a T cell receptor beta chain sequence with its context. The PCR made use of 60 Vbeta and 13 Jbeta primers. TCRdb keeps only in-frame clones here, not all; method: immunoSEQ multiplex PCR. The table lists about 150,000 clones, 75% to 90% of them singletons. This sample is part of a study of cytomegalovirus exposure and HLA in healthy donors. The CDR3 consists of 16 residues. Per germline, CDR1 SGHAT and CDR2 FQNNGV. Trimming stripped 5 bases from V and 2 bases from J, with 17 bases between. Sequencing was performed on PBMCs. The sequence was collected from a boy aged 2-15 years in good health and CMV-seronegative. The chain is built from TRBV11-2 and TRBJ2-3; D possibly corresponds to TRBD1 (5 bases). This chain's CDR3 is CASSHAGQAFTDTQYF. The CDR3 DNA is TGTGCCAGCAGCCACGCCGGACAAGCCTTCACAGATACGCAGTATTTT.